This TCR beta chain was obtained from a study of blood T cell repertoires in COVID-19. Profiling relied on immunoSEQ multiplex PCR, and the TCRdb table lists in-frame clones only, not all of them. Of under 450,000 clones listed, approximately 91% are singletons. Sequencing used peripheral blood. This clonotype was sampled from a middle-aged woman with COVID-19, enrolled during active disease.

CDR3 coding DNA: TGCGCCAGCAGCCAGCTCGGACAGGGGTTTCGTAATTCACCCCTCCACTTT. Translating it yields CASSQLGQGFRNSPLHF. The V gene is TRBV4-3, the J gene TRBJ1-6; 9 nucleotides agree with TRBD1. The germline gives CDR1 LGHNA, CDR2 YSLEER. With V trimmed by 3 bases and J by 6 bases, 9 bases remained unmatched. CDR3 length equals 17 residues.